These T cell receptor beta chains were read from a single sample in a study of T cell responses to AZD1222 COVID-19 vaccine. The table came from immunoSEQ multiplex PCR; TCRdb's copy has only in-frame clones and leaves some out. The repertoire holds approximately 270,000 clones, 90% to 95% seen once, with roughly 0.5% in the top ten. Sequencing was performed on peripheral blood, taken 28 days after the second AZD1222 dose. The receptors originated from an adult who received the AZD1222 COVID-19 vaccine. Each CDR3 is given with its conserved first and last residue. Size is omitted from some rows. Given values are once, few, many or a class for expanded clones.

TRBV5-1 | once | CASSLGDTFTEAFF
TRBV3-1/TRBV3-2 | . | CASSQDQARGNTIYF
TRBV7-9 | . | CASSFEGDNEQFF
TRBV2 | . | CASRAGTSGNEQFF
TRBV7-2 | once | CASSLEARGTGYTF
TRBV6-5 | . | CASSSWTGNEQYF
TRBV7-2 | . | CASSLGTSGMSSYEQYF
TRBV5-8 | once | CASSFTRRSYNSPLHF
TRBV7-9 | . | CASSLGGNTESFF
TRBV7-2 | . | CASSFRVGGNEKLFF
TRBV28 | . | CASSLHGQGGYTF
TRBV5-1 | once | CASSLVGPEQYF
TRBV3-1/TRBV3-2 | . | CASSPDSRLEQFF
TRBV28 | once | CASSFSQPQHF
TRBV6-6 | . | CASRTPGSSYEQYF
TRBV19 | . | CASSTGGLDYEQYF
TRBV5-5 | . | CASSLVQGGNQPQHF
TRBV9 | . | CASSGTKTRGLALNEQFF
TRBV5-8 | . | CASNRGRQDEKLFF
TRBV7-8 | . | CASSTAILGASHYTQYF
TRBV29-1 | . | CSVDRAGGATDTQYF
TRBV5-1 | . | CASSADSGSQPQHF
TRBV29-1 | . | CSGSGSPSSYNEQFF
TRBV2 | . | CATTRTQGIAGYDEQFF
TRBV28 | . | CASIPRGGYYGYTF
TRBV28 | . | CASTSWTNTEAFF
TRBV9 | . | CASSAQGLPYEQYF
TRBV7-3 | . | CASSLTQKETQYF
TRBV7-8 | . | CASSPRQETQYF
TRBV20-1 | . | CSGGQGYEQYF
TRBV27 | once | CASSSGPPLTYGYTF
TRBV28 | once | CASTSSAGGSYEQYF
TRBV18 | once | CASCPDRSDTQYF
TRBV28 | . | CASNRRGYGYTF
TRBV7-9 | once | CASSFVGRVAKNIQYF
TRBV9 | . | CASSGSGKETQYF
TRBV2 | . | CASRDTSGGTGELFF
TRBV19 | . | CASSISSDSGNTIYF
TRBV27 | . | CASRVGGSTEAFF
TRBV12-5 | . | CASGLEQETQYF
TRBV3-1/TRBV3-2 | . | CASSPGTGQYEQYF
TRBV7-3 | . | CASSSQGRDEQFF
TRBV4-1 | . | CASSPGKGSATNEKLFF
TRBV21-1 | . | CASSKAGALAKNIQYF
TRBV28 | . | CASSYGPGQYF
TRBV28 | . | CASSSGTGGRGYTF
TRBV4-2 | . | CASSQSRGQFDEQYF
TRBV11-2 | . | CASSLRAESPYNEQFF
TRBV5-8 | . | CASSFFPGGEAFF
TRBV24-1 | once | CATSDSTGAAEQYF
TRBV10-1 | . | CASSPRDRGQGYGYTF
TRBV10-2 | . | CATHGRMNTGELFF